Listed here is a single T cell receptor beta chain. Primers included in the PCR were 60 Vbeta and 13 Jbeta primers. Clones were read by immunoSEQ multiplex PCR, and TCRdb kept only the in-frame ones, dropping some. Reported are tens of thousands of clones; the ten largest clones contain 3.5% to 4%. These data are taken from a study of cytomegalovirus exposure and HLA in healthy donors. The CDR3 sequence is 18 residues long. Trimming pared 1 base from V and 4 bases from J, leaving 21 bases between. In germline, CDR1 is SGHTA, CDR2 FQGNSA. The rearrangement uses TRBV7-2 and TRBJ2-3; TRBD2 is a possible D gene (6 bases). The clonotype originates from a male donor in good health and CMV-seronegative. The sample consisted of PBMCs. The DNA for the CDR3 is TGTGCCAGCAGCTTAGAGACCGGACTATCCTACCCCCCAGATACGCAGTATTTT. The encoded protein is CASSLETGLSYPPDTQYF. The complete variable domain, with remaining parts taken from reference TRBV7-2 and TRBJ2-3, reads GAGVSQSPSNKVTEKGKDVELRCDPISGHTALYWYRQSLGQGLEFLIYFQGNSAPDKSGLPSDRFSAERTGGSVSTLTIQRTQQEDSAVYLCASSLETGLSYPPDTQYFGPGTRLTVL.